These 17 T cell receptor beta chains originate from one sample sequenced in a study of blood T cell repertoires in COVID-19. This table comes from immunoSEQ multiplex PCR, and its TCRdb copy is limited to in-frame clones, with some not included. The table shows some 170,000 clones, with roughly 87% occurring only once. Input material: peripheral blood. These receptor sequences come from a woman between 45 and 60 years old with acute or convalescent COVID-19.

V and J are TRBV5-1 and TRBJ2-7; 8 bases map to TRBD1. V shed 4 bases, J shed 1 base, and the junction held 7 bases outside the gene matches. The CDR3 runs to 15 residues. CDR1 is SGHRS and CDR2 is YFSETQ in the germline V gene. The CDR3 coding sequence is TGCGCCAGCAGCCTCGATACAGGGGGATCCTACGAGCAGTACTTC. The encoded protein is CASSLDTGGSYEQYF.

J is TRBJ2-7 and V is TRBV6-5; D not certain. The germline V gene has CDR1 MNHEY and CDR2 SVGAGI. The V end was cut by 6 bases, the J end by 6 bases, with 21 bases between. CDR3 size: 15 residues. In DNA form, the CDR3 reads TGTGCCAGCAGCCCCCGTGAGGTCCCCCCCTCCGAGCAGTACTTC. This gives the protein CASSPREVPPSEQYF.

The gene calls are TRBV7-2 and TRBJ1-1; weak D call: TRBD1 (5 bases). Germline lookup yields CDR1 SGHTA and CDR2 FQGNSA. This CDR3 has 14 residues. Trimming stripped 5 bases from V and 1 base from J, with 11 bases between. The CDR3 DNA reads TGTGCCAGCAGCCGCGGACACTCGAACACTGAAGCTTTCTTT. Encoded protein: CASSRGHSNTEAFF.

This clone is a singleton in its sample. The rearrangement uses TRBV5-1 and TRBJ2-5; 8 nucleotides match TRBD1. The V gene end was trimmed by 4 bases and the J gene end by 5 bases; junction bases not matched to a gene: 10. Germline V gene data show CDR1 as SGHRS and CDR2 as YFSETQ. The length of the CDR3 is 15 residues. The CDR3 nucleotides read TGCGCCAGCAGCGAGACAGGGGACCGCATGGAGACCCAGTACTTC. Translated: CASSETGDRMETQYF.

This chain links TRBV10-3 with TRBJ1-1; maybe TRBD1 (5 bases). The V end lost 6 bases, the J end lost 5 bases, and 19 bases lay between the germline ends. Germline lookup yields CDR1 ENHRY and CDR2 SYGVKD. The CDR3 is 15 amino acids. In nucleotides, the CDR3 is TGTGCCATCAGAGCTACTAGCGGGGGAATAACTGAAGCTTTCTTT. It codes for CAIRATSGGITEAFF.

The V call is TRBV19, the J call TRBJ1-2; D remains ambiguous. This CDR3 contains 15 residues. Trimming took off 7 bases at V and 4 bases at J, with 19 bases between the two ends. Germline values: CDR1 LNHDA, CDR2 SQIVND (reference sequence). Here the CDR3 DNA reads TGTGCCAGTACCCTAGGGAGTAGAGGACTCTATGGCTACACCTTC. Amino acid sequence: CASTLGSRGLYGYTF.

This sequence joins TRBV7-2 and TRBJ1-1, with a tentative D call TRBD1 (6 bases). The CDR3 spans 13 residues. CDR1 SGHTA and CDR2 FQGNSA come from the germline V gene. V dropped 7 bases and J dropped 7 bases, with 16 bases sitting between them. For the CDR3, the DNA is TGTGCCAGCACCCCGAGGGGGGGACTTGAAGCTTTCTTT. It yields the protein CASTPRGGLEAFF.

This sequence joins TRBV10-3 and TRBJ2-1; possible D gene TRBD2, 6 bases. This CDR3 is 14 amino acids long. V was trimmed by 7 bases and J by 13 bases, leaving 23 bases between them. Per the germline V gene, CDR1 is ENHRY and CDR2 is SYGVKD. CDR3 DNA: TGTGCCATCACCACTAACAAAGGTAGCGGCAGTCAGTTCTTC. Translating gives CAITTNKGSGSQFF.

The genes are TRBV19 and TRBJ1-5; the D is unclear. V was clipped by 1 base and J by 4 bases, with 8 bases between them. Germline CDR1 reads LNHDA; CDR2 reads SQIVND (reference sequence). This CDR3 has 14 amino acids. CDR3 in amino acids: CASSIGVLNQPQHF. CDR3 sequence (DNA): TGTGCCAGTAGTATAGGAGTCCTTAATCAGCCCCAGCATTTT.

The V call is TRBV10-3, the J call TRBJ1-2; D may be TRBD1 (6 bases). The V gene's germline CDR1 is ENHRY and CDR2 SYGVKD. The CDR3 has 13 amino acids. Between the trimmed V and J ends, which lost 9 bases and 3 bases, there was a span of 14 bases. The CDR3 coding sequence is TGTGCCATATCTCCAGGGGCGGACTATGGCTACACCTTC. Amino acid sequence: CAISPGADYGYTF.

J is TRBJ1-5 and V is TRBV12-2; the DNA was not used to check the table's D call, TRBD1. TRBV12-2 is annotated as a pseudogene. CDR3 size: 16 residues. The CDR3 DNA sequence: TGTGCAAGTCGCTTAGGGGTCCCAGGGTACAATCAGCCCCAGCATTTT. Protein sequence: CASRLGVPGYNQPQHF.

A few counts support this clone. The chain has TRBV12-5 and TRBJ1-4; 9 nucleotides align to TRBD1. The CDR3 length is 12 residues. The ends lost 6 bases at V and 12 bases at J; junction bases unmatched: 5. CDR1 and CDR2 (germline): LGHNT, FRNRAP. CDR3 DNA sequence: TGTGCTAGTGGCCCGGACAGGGGAGAACTGTTTTTT. Protein: CASGPDRGELFF.

The chain has TRBV10-3 and TRBJ2-1; 14 nucleotides align to TRBD2. J gave up 7 bases and V 10 bases, and 6 bases lay outside the gene matches. Germline CDR1 and CDR2: ENHRY and SYGVKD. This CDR3 has 14 amino acids. CDR3 sequence reads: CATLRLAGGNEQFF. The CDR3 DNA sequence: TGTGCCACCCTACGACTAGCGGGGGGGAATGAGCAGTTCTTC.

This chain uses TRBV19 with TRBJ2-2; D might be TRBD2 (6 bases). The CDR3 spans 14 residues. Germline assignment: CDR1 LNHDA and CDR2 SQIVND (reference sequence). V was pared by 11 bases and J by 1 base, with 14 bases between. CDR3 bases: TGTGCCGGGCAACTAGCAGTGAACACCGGGGAGCTGTTTTTT. Its protein is CAGQLAVNTGELFF. The full variable domain, completed using reference TRBV19 and TRBJ2-2, is DGGITQSPKYLFRKEGQNVTLSCEQNLNHDAMYWYRQDPGQGLRLIYYSQIVNDFQKGDIAEGYSVSREKKESFPLTVTSAQKNPTAFYLCAGQLAVNTGELFFGEGSRLTVL.

V is TRBV11-2 and J is TRBJ2-1, with D possibly matching TRBD2 (6 bases). This CDR3 spans 16 amino acids. CDR1 is SGHAT, CDR2 FQNNGV, per germline. Deletions cut 5 bases from V and 0 bases from J, with 14 bases between. CDR3 in amino acids: CASSPLSGASYNEQFF. The CDR3 nucleotides read TGTGCCAGCAGCCCCCTGTCGGGAGCCTCCTACAATGAGCAGTTCTTC.

The rearrangement joins TRBV5-6 to TRBJ1-5; 9 bases agree with TRBD1. Trimming took 4 bases from V and 4 from J; bases not matched to a gene: 6. The CDR3 extends over 15 amino acids. Germline CDR1 reads SGHDT; CDR2 reads YYEEEE. CDR3 nucleotides: TGTGCCAGCAGCGTACAGGGGGCGGGTAATCAGCCCCAGCATTTT. This encodes CASSVQGAGNQPQHF.

J is TRBJ1-2 and V is TRBV6-6; tentative D call: TRBD1 (6 bases). The CDR3 consists of 15 residues. V was cut by 6 bases and J by 4 bases, with 18 bases left in between. Germline V lookup: CDR1 MNHNY, CDR2 SVGAGI (reference sequence). This chain's CDR3 is CASRDYGGGGYGYTF. The CDR3 coding sequence is TGTGCCAGCAGGGACTACGGGGGGGGCGGCTATGGCTACACCTTC.